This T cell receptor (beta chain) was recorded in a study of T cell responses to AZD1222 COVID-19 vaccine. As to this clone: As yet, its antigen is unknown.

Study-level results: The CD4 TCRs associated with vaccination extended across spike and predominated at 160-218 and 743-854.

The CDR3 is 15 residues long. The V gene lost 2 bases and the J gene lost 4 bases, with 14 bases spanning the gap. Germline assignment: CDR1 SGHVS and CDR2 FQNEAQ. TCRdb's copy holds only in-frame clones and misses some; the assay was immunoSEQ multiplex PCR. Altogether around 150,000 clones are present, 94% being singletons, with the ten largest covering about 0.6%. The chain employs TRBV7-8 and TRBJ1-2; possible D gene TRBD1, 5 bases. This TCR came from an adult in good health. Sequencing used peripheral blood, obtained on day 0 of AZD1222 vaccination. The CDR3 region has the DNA TGTGCCAGCAGCTTAAGGGTGCAGGGCGGCTATGGCTACACCTTC. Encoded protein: CASSLRVQGGYGYTF.